These 23 T cell receptor beta chains were all obtained from the same sample, sequenced in a study of shared clonotypes between healthy human individuals. Clones were sequenced by immunoSEQ multiplex PCR, and TCRdb holds only the in-frame ones, with some missing. The repertoire consists of 2,100,000 or so clones, with 95% occurring once and the leading ten covering 0.1% to 0.15%. Material for sequencing was naive CD4+ T cells sorted from blood. Subset indicated: CD45RA+ positively selected. These receptors were obtained from a man younger than 35 in good health.

In nucleotides, the CDR3 is TGCAGCGTAAGCGGGATCCCAAACACCGGGGAGCTGTTTTTT. It translates to CSVSGIPNTGELFF. The genes are TRBV29-1 and TRBJ2-2; 7 nucleotides align to TRBD2. Germline assignment: CDR1 SQVTM and CDR2 ANQGSEA. The trim removed 6 bases at V and 2 bases at J, leaving 6 bases unmatched. This CDR3 is built from 14 residues.

This clone was counted once. CDR3 sequence reads: CASSPSLSYGYTF. In DNA form, the CDR3 reads TGTGCCAGCAGCCCCAGTTTAAGCTATGGCTACACCTTC. The V call is TRBV9, the J call TRBJ1-2; D not resolved. This CDR3 spans 13 amino acids. Germline assignment: CDR1 SGDLS and CDR2 YYNGEE. The V end was cut by 4 bases, the J end by 4 bases, with 11 bases between.

The chain recombines TRBV19 with TRBJ2-7, with 8 positions matching TRBD2. V shed 2 bases, J shed 0 bases, and the junction held 6 bases outside the gene matches. The CDR3 length is 16 residues. Germline-derived CDR1 and CDR2 are LNHDA and SQIVND (reference sequence). CDR3 loop: CASSIFISGSSYEQYF. DNA of the CDR3: TGTGCCAGTAGTATATTCATCAGCGGGAGCTCCTACGAGCAGTACTTC.

The chain links TRBV6-5 to TRBJ2-7; the match to TRBD1 covers 9 bases. Germline CDR1 MNHEY, CDR2 SVGAGI. The CDR3 is made up of 15 amino acids. The trim removed 6 bases at V and 3 bases at J, leaving 9 bases unmatched. This CDR3 is CASRSHRGLLYEQYF. Here the CDR3 DNA reads TGTGCCAGCAGATCCCACAGGGGGCTTCTCTACGAGCAGTACTTC.

V is TRBV5-1 and J is TRBJ2-5; 7 bases fit TRBD2. CDR1 SGHRS and CDR2 YFSETQ come from the germline V gene. V trimming: 0 bases; J trimming: 4 bases; junction bases outside the gene matches: 6. The CDR3 runs 15 residues. Written as DNA, the CDR3 is TGCGCCAGCAGCTTGGCCAATGAGCGGGGAGAGACCCAGTACTTC. Translation gives CASSLANERGETQYF.

Regarding this clone: The sample contains more than one DNA sequence encoding this CDR3. The CDR3: CASSPPGQGNTGELFF. CDR3 coding DNA: TGCGCCAGCAGCCCCCCGGGACAGGGTAACACCGGGGAGCTGTTTTTT. The J gene is TRBJ2-2, the V gene TRBV5-1; 9 bases agree with TRBD1. J gave up 2 bases and V 4 bases, and 6 bases lay outside the gene matches. Germline values: CDR1 SGHRS, CDR2 YFSETQ. The CDR3 extends over 16 amino acids.

The chain recombines TRBV7-6 with TRBJ1-1, with unresolved D. Deletions cut 5 bases from V and 3 bases from J, with 13 bases between. Germline values: CDR1 SGHVS, CDR2 FNYEAQ. The CDR3 loop spans 14 amino acids. The CDR3 reads CASSPFEWDTEAFF. For the CDR3, the DNA is TGTGCCAGCAGCCCATTTGAGTGGGACACTGAAGCTTTCTTT.

This clone was picked up one time. Here the CDR3 reads CASTPQRLWNTGELFF. Written as DNA, the CDR3 is TGTGCCAGCACCCCGCAGAGACTTTGGAACACCGGGGAGCTGTTTTTT. This chain connects TRBV11-2 to TRBJ2-2; D is unresolved. The CDR3 covers 16 residues. Germline V gene lookup returns CDR1 SGHAT and CDR2 FQNNGV. V was trimmed by 7 bases and J by 1 base, leaving 16 bases between them.

The chain employs TRBV30 and TRBJ2-7; 8 bases are shared with TRBD1. Germline V gene lookup returns CDR1 GTSNPN and CDR2 SVGIG (reference sequence). The CDR3 runs 14 residues. V dropped 0 bases and J dropped 4; count of bases not matched to a gene: 5. CDR3: CAWSVPRQGYEQYF. DNA of the CDR3: TGTGCCTGGAGTGTCCCGCGACAGGGGTACGAGCAGTACTTC. Using reference TRBV30 and TRBJ2-7 for the parts outside the CDR3, the full variable domain is SQTIHQWPATLVQPVGSPLSLECTVEGTSNPNLYWYRQAAGRGLQLLFYSVGIGQISSEVPQNLSASRPQDRQFILSSKKLLLSDSGFYLCAWSVPRQGYEQYFGPGTRLTVT.

The chain combines TRBV10-3 with TRBJ2-7; TRBD2 agrees at 9 bases. Looked up from germline, CDR1 is ENHRY and CDR2 is SYGVKD. J was trimmed by 2 bases and V by 0 bases; bases with no gene match: 5. CDR3 length equals 16 residues. The CDR3: CAISESTSGRTYEQYF. The DNA of the CDR3 is TGTGCCATCAGTGAGTCGACGAGCGGGAGGACCTACGAGCAGTACTTC.

The chain links TRBV10-3 to TRBJ1-6, with D tentatively TRBD1 (6 bases). Germline V gene lookup returns CDR1 ENHRY and CDR2 SYGVKD. The germline V and J ends were trimmed by 10 bases and 3 bases, with 10 bases remaining between them. There are 13 residues in the CDR3. The chain's CDR3 is CATRTDYNSPLHF. The CDR3 coding sequence is TGTGCCACGAGGACAGACTATAATTCACCCCTCCACTTT.

This chain connects TRBV18 to TRBJ2-7; tentatively, D is TRBD1 or TRBD2 (7 bases each). The germline V gene encodes CDR1 KGHSH and CDR2 LQKENI. This CDR3 region has 14 residues. V lost 6 bases to trimming and J lost 6 bases, with 18 bases between them. CDR3 DNA: TGTGCCAGCTCCCAGGGGGGGGCAAGTGTCGAGCAGTACTTC. This sequence encodes CASSQGGASVEQYF.

The chain joins TRBV18 to TRBJ1-2; no reliable D call. Between the trimmed V and J ends, which lost 0 bases and 3 bases, there was a span of 5 bases. The CDR3 loop spans 13 amino acids. The germline CDR1 and CDR2 sequences are KGHSH and LQKENI. Here the CDR3 reads CASSPPWDYGYTF. The CDR3 region has the DNA TGTGCCAGCTCACCACCGTGGGACTATGGCTACACCTTC.

This chain uses TRBV6-1 with TRBJ2-1, with TRBD1 as a possible D gene (6 bases). Germline V gene lookup returns CDR1 MNHNS and CDR2 SASEGT. The V end was cut by 7 bases, the J end by 0 bases, with 13 bases between. This CDR3 comprises 15 residues. In DNA form, the CDR3 reads TGTGCCAGCATTTGGGACAAGAGCTCCTACAATGAGCAGTTCTTC. This codes for CASIWDKSSYNEQFF.

This chain connects TRBV5-1 to TRBJ1-1; 9 bases line up with TRBD1. Trimming took 5 bases from V and 7 from J; bases not matched to a gene: 6. The CDR3 contains 13 residues. The germline CDR1 and CDR2 sequences are SGHRS and YFSETQ. The CDR3 region is CASSYLGQGEAFF. Here the CDR3 DNA reads TGCGCCAGCAGTTACCTGGGACAGGGTGAAGCTTTCTTT.

As regards this clone: The sample has other DNA sequences that encode this CDR3 too. The V and J genes are TRBV10-3 and TRBJ2-2, with no clear D. Germline V CDR1 and CDR2: ENHRY, SYGVKD. The V and J ends lost 2 bases and 2 bases respectively, with 6 bases between them. The CDR3 has 14 residues. CDR3: CAISEAGNTGELFF. The CDR3 DNA reads as TGTGCCATCAGTGAGGCAGGAAACACCGGGGAGCTGTTTTTT.

CDR3 amino acids: CASTQAGGATDTQYF. The CDR3 nucleotides are TGTGCCAGCACCCAAGCGGGGGGTGCCACAGATACGCAGTATTTT. This sequence joins TRBV6-1 and TRBJ2-3; TRBD2 agrees at 9 bases. The J segment lost 2 bases and the V segment lost 7 bases, leaving 7 bases of the junction unmatched. Germline lookup yields CDR1 MNHNS and CDR2 SASEGT. This CDR3 comprises 15 residues.

The chain uses TRBV7-9 and TRBJ1-4; no definite D call. Trimming shortened V by 1 base and J by 8 bases, and 8 bases separated the two germline ends. The CDR3 sequence is 13 residues long. The V gene's germline CDR1 is SEHNR and CDR2 FQNEAQ (reference sequence). Here the CDR3 DNA reads TGTGCCAGCAGCTTAGGACAAATGGAAAAACTGTTTTTT. Translation: CASSLGQMEKLFF.

The V and J genes are TRBV5-4 and TRBJ2-7, with 9 bases matching TRBD2. Trimming at V came to 0 bases and at J to 2 bases, leaving 3 bases not matched to a gene. This CDR3 is 15 amino acids long. The germline V gene has CDR1 SGHNT and CDR2 YYREEE (reference sequence). Here the CDR3 reads CASSLASGTPYEQYF. CDR3 DNA: TGTGCCAGCAGCTTGGCTAGCGGGACCCCCTACGAGCAGTACTTC. The full variable domain, in which reference TRBV5-4 and TRBJ2-7 provide the parts outside the CDR3, is ETGVTQSPTHLIKTRGQQVTLRCSSQSGHNTVSWYQQALGQGPQFIFQYYREEENGRGNFPPRFSGLQFPNYSSELNVNALELDDSALYLCASSLASGTPYEQYFGPGTRLTVT.

This rearrangement joins TRBV7-8 to TRBJ1-1; 10 bases align to TRBD1. There are 15 residues in the CDR3. Germline CDR1 reads SGHVS; CDR2 reads FQNEAQ. The V and J ends lost 5 bases and 0 bases, in that order; junction bases with no gene match: 3. This CDR3 reads CASSPDRGMNTEAFF. CDR3 DNA: TGTGCCAGCAGCCCGGACAGGGGGATGAACACTGAAGCTTTCTTT.

This clone was seen once. The sample carries other DNA sequences with the same CDR3. The rearrangement uses TRBV30 and TRBJ2-3, with D perhaps TRBD2 (6 bases). The length of the CDR3 is 14 residues. Looked up from germline, CDR1 is GTSNPN and CDR2 is SVGIG (reference sequence). Trimming removed 0 bases at V and 3 bases at J, with 10 bases between. CDR3 residues: CAWSVLGGTDTQYF. CDR3 nucleotide sequence: TGTGCCTGGAGTGTACTGGGGGGAACAGATACGCAGTATTTT.

The chain is built from TRBV6-5 and TRBJ1-6, with TRBD1 as a possible D gene (5 bases). CDR1 MNHEY and CDR2 SVGAGI come from the germline V gene. The V gene lost 2 bases and the J gene lost 7 bases, with 9 bases spanning the gap. The length of the CDR3 is 14 residues. CDR3 sequence (DNA): TGTGCCAGCAGTTACCGGGGGGTGAATTCACCCCTCCACTTT. Protein product: CASSYRGVNSPLHF.

The genes are TRBV25-1 and TRBJ1-2; D is unresolved. The CDR3 consists of 14 residues. Per the germline V gene, CDR1 is MGHDK and CDR2 is SYGVNS. Deletions cut 2 bases from V and 8 bases from J, with 15 bases between. The CDR3: CASSETDGSRGYTF. CDR3 coding DNA: TGTGCCAGCAGTGAAACCGACGGGTCCAGGGGCTACACCTTC.